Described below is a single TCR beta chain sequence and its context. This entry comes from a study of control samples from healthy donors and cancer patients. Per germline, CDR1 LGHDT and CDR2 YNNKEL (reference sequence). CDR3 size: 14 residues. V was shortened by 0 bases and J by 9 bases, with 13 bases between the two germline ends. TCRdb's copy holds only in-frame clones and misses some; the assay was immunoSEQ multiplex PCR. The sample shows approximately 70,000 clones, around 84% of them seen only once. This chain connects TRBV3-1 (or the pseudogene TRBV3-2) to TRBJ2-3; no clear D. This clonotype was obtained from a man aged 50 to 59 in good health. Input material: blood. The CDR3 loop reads CASSQDRAAGTQYF. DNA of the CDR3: TGTGCCAGCAGCCAAGATCGGGCAGCCGGCACGCAGTATTTT.